This TCR beta chain was identified during a study of cytomegalovirus exposure and HLA in healthy donors. Study observations and caveats: Whilst most TCR sequences proved rare, a subset of public TCRs occurred across many donors. 150 to 200 TCR beta chains were listed as cytomegalovirus-associated. Testing in vitro showed three CMV-associated chains specific for CMV antigens.

Profiled with immunoSEQ multiplex PCR; TCRdb holds only in-frame clones, not every one. The table lists 350,000 or so clones, roughly 85% of them singletons. The CDR3 totals 14 residues. The V end was cut by 1 base, the J end by 6 bases, with 10 bases between. Per the germline V gene, CDR1 is SNHLY and CDR2 is FYNNEI. This clone was observed a handful of times. Its antigen is not identified. The sequenced material came from PBMCs. The V call is TRBV2, the J call TRBJ1-5; tentatively, D is TRBD1 (5 bases). The clonotype was recovered from a woman between 18 and 29 years old in good health and CMV-seronegative. The CDR3: CASSEGQGGQPQHF. The CDR3 nucleotides are TGTGCCAGCAGTGAAGGGCAGGGAGGTCAGCCCCAGCATTTT.